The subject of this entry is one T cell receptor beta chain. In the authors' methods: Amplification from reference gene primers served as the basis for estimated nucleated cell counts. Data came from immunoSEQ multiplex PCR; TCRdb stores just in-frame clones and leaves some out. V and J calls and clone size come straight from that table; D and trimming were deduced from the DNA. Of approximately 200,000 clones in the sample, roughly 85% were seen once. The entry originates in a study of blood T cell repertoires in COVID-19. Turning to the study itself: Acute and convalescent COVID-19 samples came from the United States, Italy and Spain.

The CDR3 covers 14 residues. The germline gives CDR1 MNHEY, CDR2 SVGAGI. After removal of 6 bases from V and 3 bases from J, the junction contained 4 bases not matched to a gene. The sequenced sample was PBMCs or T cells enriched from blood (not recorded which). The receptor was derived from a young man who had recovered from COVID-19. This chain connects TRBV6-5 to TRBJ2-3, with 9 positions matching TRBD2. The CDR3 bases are TGTGCCAGCAGGAAGACTAGCGGAACAGATACGCAGTATTTT. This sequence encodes CASRKTSGTDTQYF.